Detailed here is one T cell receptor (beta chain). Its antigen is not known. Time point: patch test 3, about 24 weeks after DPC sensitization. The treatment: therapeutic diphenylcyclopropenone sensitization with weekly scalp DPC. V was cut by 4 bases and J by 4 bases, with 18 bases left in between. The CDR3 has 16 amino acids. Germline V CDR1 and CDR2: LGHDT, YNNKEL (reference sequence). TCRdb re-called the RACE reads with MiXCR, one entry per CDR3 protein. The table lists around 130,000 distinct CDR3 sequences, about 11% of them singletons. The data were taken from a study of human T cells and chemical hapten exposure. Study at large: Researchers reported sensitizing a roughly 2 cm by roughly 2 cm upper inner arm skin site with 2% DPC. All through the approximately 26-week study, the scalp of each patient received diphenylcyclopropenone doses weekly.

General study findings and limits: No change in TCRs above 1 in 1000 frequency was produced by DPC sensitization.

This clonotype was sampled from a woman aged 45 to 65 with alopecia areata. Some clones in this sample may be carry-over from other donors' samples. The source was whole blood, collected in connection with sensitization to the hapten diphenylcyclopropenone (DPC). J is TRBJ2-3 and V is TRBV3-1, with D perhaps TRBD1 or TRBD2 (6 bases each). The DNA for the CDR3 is TGTGCCAGCAGCCCCGAGGCTTCCGGGGGCGCAGATACGCAGTATTTT. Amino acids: CASSPEASGGADTQYF.